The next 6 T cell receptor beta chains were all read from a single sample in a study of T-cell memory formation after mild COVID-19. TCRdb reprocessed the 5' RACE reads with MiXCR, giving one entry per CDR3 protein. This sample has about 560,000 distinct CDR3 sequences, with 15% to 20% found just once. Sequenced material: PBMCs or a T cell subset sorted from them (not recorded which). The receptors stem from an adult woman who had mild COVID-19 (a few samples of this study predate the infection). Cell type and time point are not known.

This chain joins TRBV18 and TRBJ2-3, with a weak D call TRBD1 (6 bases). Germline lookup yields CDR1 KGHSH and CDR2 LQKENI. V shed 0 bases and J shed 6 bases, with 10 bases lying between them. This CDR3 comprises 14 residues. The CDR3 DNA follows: TGTGCCAGCTCACCACCTAACAGGGTTGATACGCAGTATTTT. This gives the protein CASSPPNRVDTQYF.

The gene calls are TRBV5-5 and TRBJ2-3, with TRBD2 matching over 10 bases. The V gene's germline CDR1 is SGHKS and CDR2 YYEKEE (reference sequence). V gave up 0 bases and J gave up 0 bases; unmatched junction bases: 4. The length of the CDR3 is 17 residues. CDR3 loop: CASSLVAGGLSTDTQYF. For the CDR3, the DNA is TGTGCCAGCAGCTTGGTAGCGGGGGGTCTGAGCACAGATACGCAGTATTTT.

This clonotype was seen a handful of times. Here the CDR3 reads CASSQSGTSTEAFF. In DNA, the CDR3 is TGCGCCAGCAGCCAATCGGGTACCTCCACTGAAGCTTTCTTT. This chain links TRBV4-3 with TRBJ1-1; D unresolved. CDR1 LGHNA and CDR2 YSLEER come from the germline V gene. The CDR3 spans 14 residues. The V gene lost 2 bases and the J gene lost 4 bases, with 11 bases spanning the gap.

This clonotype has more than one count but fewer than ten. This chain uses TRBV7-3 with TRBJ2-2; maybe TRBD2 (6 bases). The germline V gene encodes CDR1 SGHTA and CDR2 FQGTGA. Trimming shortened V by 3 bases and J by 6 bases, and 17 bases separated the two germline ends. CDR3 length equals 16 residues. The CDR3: CASSFSGGTYSGELFF. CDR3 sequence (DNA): TGTGCCAGCAGCTTTTCCGGAGGGACTTATTCCGGGGAGCTGTTTTTT.

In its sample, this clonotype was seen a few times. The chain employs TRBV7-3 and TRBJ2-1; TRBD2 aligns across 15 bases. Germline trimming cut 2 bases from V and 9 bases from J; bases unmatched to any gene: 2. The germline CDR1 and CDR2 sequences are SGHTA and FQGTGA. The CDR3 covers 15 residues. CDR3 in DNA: TGTGCCAGCAGCTTAGGGACTAGCGGGGGGAGTGAGCAGTTCTTC. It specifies CASSLGTSGGSEQFF.

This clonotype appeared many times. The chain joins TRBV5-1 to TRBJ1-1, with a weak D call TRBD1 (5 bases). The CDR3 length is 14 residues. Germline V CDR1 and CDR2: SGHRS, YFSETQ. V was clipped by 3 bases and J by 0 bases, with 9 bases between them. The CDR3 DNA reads TGCGCCAGCAGCTCCAGGGCGTTGAACACTGAAGCTTTCTTT. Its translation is CASSSRALNTEAFF.